The TCR beta chain under discussion was sequenced for a study of cytomegalovirus exposure and HLA in healthy donors. Study results and limitations: Despite most TCR sequences being rare, some public TCRs occurred in many donors. A classifier reportedly called cytomegalovirus status with high sensitivity and specificity.

Trimming pared 5 bases from V and 0 bases from J, leaving 5 bases between. CDR3 length: 13 residues. Germline assignment: CDR1 SGHVS and CDR2 FNYEAQ. The data were produced by immunoSEQ multiplex PCR, yet TCRdb's version contains in-frame clones alone and is incomplete. The sample records about 82,000 clones, 93% being singletons. Details on this clone: No antigen is known for it.

The clonotype originates from a young man in good health and CMV-seronegative. The chain joins TRBV7-6 to TRBJ2-1, with unresolved D. Sequences were obtained from PBMCs. The CDR3 nucleotides read TGTGCCAGCAGCCGTAACTCCTACAATGAGCAGTTCTTC. Encoded protein: CASSRNSYNEQFF.